Listed below are T cell receptor beta chains from one sample, sequenced in a study of blood T cell repertoires in COVID-19. Generated by immunoSEQ multiplex PCR, the TCRdb table keeps only in-frame clones and is missing some. This sample has almost 70,000 clones, with over 70% found just once. The specimen was peripheral blood. The receptors stem from a man aged 55 to 70 with acute or convalescent COVID-19. The CDR3 runs from the conserved cysteine through the conserved F or W. The order of the fields is D gene, clone size, J gene, V gene, CDR3 DNA, CDR3 protein. D genes are given only for firm matches. Size tells how often a clone was seen (once, few, many) or the class of an expanded clone, and some rows leave it out.

D: -
size: -
J: TRBJ1-5
V: TRBV10-2
DNA: TGCGCCAGCAGGGATTTACAGGGACAGCCCCAGCATTTT
CDR3: CASRDLQGQPQHF

D: -
size: medium-sized
J: TRBJ2-3
V: TRBV2
DNA: TGTGCCAGCAGTGCGGCCCAGGGGTTCACAGATACGCAGTATTTT
CDR3: CASSAAQGFTDTQYF

D: -
size: -
J: TRBJ1-3
V: TRBV4-1
DNA: TGCGCCAGCAGCCAAGATTCGTATTCTGGAAACACCATATATTTT
CDR3: CASSQDSYSGNTIYF

D: -
size: -
J: TRBJ1-1
V: TRBV7-9
DNA: TGTGCCAGCAGCCTGCGAACAGGGTTTTACACTGAAGCTTTCTTT
CDR3: CASSLRTGFYTEAFF

D: -
size: -
J: TRBJ2-7
V: TRBV5-6
DNA: TGTGCCAGCAGCTCAGTCGGACTTTCTTCCGAGCAGTACTTC
CDR3: CASSSVGLSSEQYF

D: -
size: -
J: TRBJ1-3
V: TRBV6-5
DNA: TGTGCCAGCAGCCCCCCAGGGTCAGGAAACACCATATATTTT
CDR3: CASSPPGSGNTIYF

D: TRBD2
size: -
J: TRBJ2-7
V: TRBV5-1
DNA: TGCGCCAGCAGCCCAGGGACTAGCCTAACCTACGAGCAGTACTTC
CDR3: CASSPGTSLTYEQYF

D: -
size: -
J: TRBJ2-7
V: TRBV4-3
DNA: TGCGCCAGCAGCCAAGTAATAGGGGCCGCCTACGAGCAGTACTTC
CDR3: CASSQVIGAAYEQYF

D: TRBD2
size: -
J: TRBJ2-6
V: TRBV7-3
DNA: TGTGCCAGCAGCTTACAAGCGGGGATCAAAACGGGATCTGGGGCCAACGTCCTGACTTTC
CDR3: CASSLQAGIKTGSGANVLTF

D: -
size: -
J: TRBJ2-7
V: TRBV11-2
DNA: TGTGCCAGCAGCTTTTATAGTTCCTACGAGCAGTACTTC
CDR3: CASSFYSSYEQYF

D: TRBD1
size: few
J: TRBJ1-2
V: TRBV7-9
DNA: TGTGCCAGCAGCCCTCCCCAGGGGGGAAGGGGCTACACCTTC
CDR3: CASSPPQGGRGYTF

D: -
size: -
J: TRBJ1-5
V: TRBV4-3
DNA: TGCGCCAGCAGCCAAGATTCAGGGGCGAATGGTCAGCCCCAGCATTTT
CDR3: CASSQDSGANGQPQHF

D: -
size: -
J: TRBJ2-5
V: TRBV9
DNA: TGTGCCAGCAGTTCAGGCGCCCAAGAGACCCAGTACTTC
CDR3: CASSSGAQETQYF

D: -
size: -
J: TRBJ2-2
V: TRBV7-7
DNA: TGTGCTAGCAGCCTGGAACCAGGGACCGGGGAGCTGTTTTTT
CDR3: CASSLEPGTGELFF

D: -
size: -
J: TRBJ1-4
V: TRBV5-1
DNA: TGCGCCAGCAGCTTGGCTAGGGAGGATGAAAAACTGTTTTTT
CDR3: CASSLAREDEKLFF

D: TRBD1
size: -
J: TRBJ2-7
V: TRBV7-9
DNA: TGTGCCAGCAGCCCAGGACAGGGCCCCTACGAGCAGTACTTC
CDR3: CASSPGQGPYEQYF

D: TRBD1
size: -
J: TRBJ2-3
V: TRBV5-8
DNA: TGTGCCAGCAGCCTCAGACAGGGGTGGCCAGATACGCAGTATTTT
CDR3: CASSLRQGWPDTQYF

D: -
size: -
J: TRBJ1-3
V: TRBV5-6
DNA: TGTGCCAGCAGCTTGGAGGGGCTCTCAGGAAACACCATATATTTT
CDR3: CASSLEGLSGNTIYF

D: -
size: -
J: TRBJ2-1
V: TRBV5-6
DNA: TGTGCCAGCAGCTTGGGTGAGGGGGTGTTCTTC
CDR3: CASSLGEGVFF

D: -
size: -
J: TRBJ2-5
V: TRBV11-2
DNA: TGTGCCAGCAGCCGTAGCGGAAACAGACAAGAGACCCAGTACTTC
CDR3: CASSRSGNRQETQYF

D: TRBD1
size: -
J: TRBJ1-4
V: TRBV5-6
DNA: TGTGCCAGCAGCTTGGCAGACAGGGGCGGTGAAAAACTGTTTTTT
CDR3: CASSLADRGGEKLFF

D: TRBD2
size: -
J: TRBJ2-1
V: TRBV19
DNA: TGTGCCAGTAGCCTGGGACTAGCGGGGACTGAGCAGTTCTTC
CDR3: CASSLGLAGTEQFF

D: TRBD2
size: few
J: TRBJ2-5
V: TRBV6-4
DNA: TGTGCCACCCGACCGGTAGCGGGGGAGGGGACCCAGTACTTC
CDR3: CATRPVAGEGTQYF

D: -
size: -
J: TRBJ1-5
V: TRBV6-5
DNA: TGTGCCAGCAGTTACATGAGGTTCCAGCCCCAGCATTTT
CDR3: CASSYMRFQPQHF

D: TRBD2
size: -
J: TRBJ2-3
V: TRBV24-1
DNA: TGTGCCACCAGTGACTCTAGCGGGGGGCCTGACCTCACAGATACGCAGTATTTT
CDR3: CATSDSSGGPDLTDTQYF

D: -
size: -
J: TRBJ2-5
V: TRBV5-1
DNA: TGCGCCAGCAGCTTGGGACAGGCACAAGAGACCCAGTACTTC
CDR3: CASSLGQAQETQYF

D: TRBD1
size: -
J: TRBJ1-5
V: TRBV12-3/TRBV12-4
DNA: TGTGCCAGCAGTGGACAGGGAGGTCAGCCCCAGCATTTT
CDR3: CASSGQGGQPQHF